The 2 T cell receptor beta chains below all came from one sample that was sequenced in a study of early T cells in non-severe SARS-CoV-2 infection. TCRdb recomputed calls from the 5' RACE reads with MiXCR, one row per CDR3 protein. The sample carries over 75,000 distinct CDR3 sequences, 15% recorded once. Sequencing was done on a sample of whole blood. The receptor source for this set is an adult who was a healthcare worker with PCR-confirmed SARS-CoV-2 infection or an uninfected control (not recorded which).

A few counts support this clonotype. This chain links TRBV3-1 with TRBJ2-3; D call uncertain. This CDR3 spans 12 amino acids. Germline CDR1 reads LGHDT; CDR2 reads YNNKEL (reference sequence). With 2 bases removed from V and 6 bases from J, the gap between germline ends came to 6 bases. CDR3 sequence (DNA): TGTGCCAGCAGCCAATATGGGGATACGCAGTATTTT. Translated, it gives CASSQYGDTQYF.

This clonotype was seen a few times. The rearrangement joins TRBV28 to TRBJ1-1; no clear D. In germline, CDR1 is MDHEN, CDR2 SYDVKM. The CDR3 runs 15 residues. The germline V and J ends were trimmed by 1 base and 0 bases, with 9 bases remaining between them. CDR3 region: CASSLFQTLNTEAFF. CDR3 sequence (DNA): TGTGCCAGCAGTTTATTTCAGACTCTGAACACTGAAGCTTTCTTT.